This TCR beta chain was identified during a study of T cells and Merkel cell carcinoma outcomes. This table comes from immunoSEQ multiplex PCR, and its TCRdb copy is limited to in-frame clones, with some not included. The sample contains 7,000 to 10,000 clones, around four fifths of which appear only once. This TCR came from a human donor with Merkel cell carcinoma. The material sequenced was tumor tissue from Merkel cell carcinoma.

CDR3 in amino acids: CASSPVTDYGYTF. The CDR3 DNA follows: TGTGCCAGCTCTCCCGTAACGGATTATGGCTACACCTTC. The genes are TRBV18 and TRBJ1-2; the D is unclear. Germline CDR1 is KGHSH and CDR2 is LQKENI. The CDR3 loop spans 13 amino acids. V was cut by 6 bases and J by 5 bases, with 13 bases left in between.